The next 30 T cell receptor beta chains were all read from a single sample in a study of T cells in Graves' hyperthyroidism and ophthalmopathy (dated by TCRdb to the late 2010s). Libraries were prepared through multiplex PCR. The data were produced on an Illumina HiSeq 2000. The TCR beta CDR3 regions were amplified from the RNA transcripts. For the first round of RT-PCR on the TCR CDR3, the HTBI primer set was used together with the Qiagen OneStep RT-PCR kit. In-frame beta chains were kept once TCRdb had trimmed the public reads at Q25 with fastp and called clones with MiXCR. Each entry is one CDR3 protein sequence, shown with its most common DNA and genes. This sample gives approximately 430,000 distinct CDR3 sequences in total; roughly 14% of them show up just once. Less than 15% of the sample is held by the ten biggest clonotypes. Sequences were obtained from blood. These receptors all come from a man aged 18-30 years with Graves' ophthalmopathy.

Only a few counts were recorded for this clonotype. A clone one base away is much larger, so this may be a read error. This chain links TRBV20-1 with TRBJ2-4; D perhaps matches TRBD2 (6 bases). Deletions cut 5 bases from V and 9 bases from J, with 11 bases between. CDR1 and CDR2 (germline): DFQATT, SNEGSKA (reference sequence). CDR3 length: 11 amino acids. The CDR3 region is CSAAGRGIQYF. In DNA, the CDR3 is TGCAGTGCTGCGGGACGGGGCATTCAGTACTTC.

This clonotype was detected only once. V usage is TRBV19 and J usage is TRBJ2-7, with D possibly matching TRBD1 (6 bases). The CDR3 spans 14 residues. V dropped 6 bases and J dropped 3 bases, with 15 bases sitting between them. Germline V gene data show CDR1 as LNHDA and CDR2 as SQIVND (reference sequence). In nucleotides, the CDR3 is TGTGCCAGTAGCCCCGGACAGACAGGCTACGAGCAGTACTTC. Translating it yields CASSPGQTGYEQYF.

J is TRBJ2-5 and V is TRBV7-8; 7 nucleotides align to TRBD2. The CDR3 covers 16 residues. V shed 3 bases, J shed 0 bases, and the junction held 7 bases outside the gene matches. The germline gives CDR1 SGHVS, CDR2 FQNEAQ. The chain's CDR3 is CASSFQLLANQETQYF. The CDR3 DNA follows: TGTGCCAGCAGCTTTCAATTACTAGCGAACCAAGAGACCCAGTACTTC.

J is TRBJ2-1 and V is TRBV6-1; 8 bases are a match to TRBD2. The CDR3 sequence is 14 residues long. V lost 8 bases and J lost 6; bases outside the gene matches: 9. Germline V gene lookup returns CDR1 MNHNS and CDR2 SASEGT. The chain's CDR3 is CASLGSGSFNEQFF. CDR3 sequence (DNA): TGTGCCAGCTTGGGAAGCGGGAGCTTCAATGAGCAGTTCTTC.

This clonotype has at least ten counts. V gene TRBV5-1 combines with J gene TRBJ2-7; TRBD2 aligns across 9 bases. The CDR3 sequence is 17 residues long. Germline CDR1 reads SGHRS; CDR2 reads YFSETQ. V was pared by 2 bases and J by 0 bases, with 9 bases of the junction left unmatched. The CDR3 region has the DNA TGCGCCAGCAGCTTAGGGCCCCAGCGGGGGGCCTCCTACGAGCAGTACTTC. Protein sequence: CASSLGPQRGASYEQYF. Filled out from reference TRBV5-1 and TRBJ2-7, the complete variable domain reads KAGVTQTPRYLIKTRGQQVTLSCSPISGHRSVSWYQQTPGQGLQFLFEYFSETQRNKGNFPGRFSGRQFSNSRSEMNVSTLELGDSALYLCASSLGPQRGASYEQYFGPGTRLTVT.

This clonotype appeared a few times. V usage is TRBV10-1 and J usage is TRBJ1-5; the D is unclear. Trimming pared 0 bases from V and 9 bases from J, leaving 6 bases between. Per the germline V gene, CDR1 is WNHNN and CDR2 is SYGVQD (reference sequence). This CDR3 region has 12 residues. The CDR3 loop reads CASSESGGPQHF. CDR3 nucleotides: TGCGCCAGCAGTGAGTCGGGTGGGCCCCAGCATTTT.

This clonotype was detected many times. V gene TRBV6-1 combines with J gene TRBJ2-5, with 13 bases identical to TRBD2. Germline CDR1 and CDR2: MNHNS and SASEGT. The CDR3 covers 16 residues. V trimming: 5 bases; J trimming: 2 bases; junction bases outside the gene matches: 5. The CDR3 loop is CASSPGLAGAQETQYF. The CDR3 DNA reads as TGTGCCAGCAGTCCTGGACTAGCGGGGGCGCAAGAGACCCAGTACTTC.

The sample holds many counts of this clonotype. This sequence joins TRBV6-1 and TRBJ1-1; perhaps TRBD1 as D (6 bases). The CDR3 consists of 16 residues. The V end lost 10 bases, the J end lost 0 bases, and 21 bases lay between the germline ends. The V gene's germline CDR1 is MNHNS and CDR2 SASEGT. CDR3 DNA sequence: TGTGCCACCTCAGGGGCTTCTTTCGATTTGAACACTGAAGCTTTCTTT. Translated: CATSGASFDLNTEAFF.

Ten or more counts support this clonotype. The chain links TRBV5-6 to TRBJ2-3, with D perhaps being TRBD1 or TRBD2 (5 bases each). CDR1 SGHDT and CDR2 YYEEEE come from the germline V gene. The V gene lost 3 bases and the J gene lost 7 bases, with 9 bases spanning the gap. The CDR3 has 12 amino acids. CDR3 bases: TGTGCCAGCAGCTGGGGGAGAAATACGCAGTATTTT. Amino acid sequence: CASSWGRNTQYF.

This sequence joins TRBV10-2 and TRBJ2-3, with 8 positions matching TRBD2. The germline gives CDR1 WSHSY, CDR2 SAAADI. The CDR3 is 15 amino acids. Germline trimming cut 4 bases from V and 4 bases from J; bases unmatched to any gene: 7. The CDR3: CASSGLAGLSDTQYF. Here the CDR3 DNA reads TGCGCCAGCAGTGGGTTAGCGGGATTATCAGATACGCAGTATTTT.

This clonotype occurred many times. The chain is built from TRBV7-9 and TRBJ2-7, with 7 positions matching TRBD1. CDR3 length: 13 amino acids. The junction had 7 bases not matched to a gene; V was cut back by 7 bases and J by 4 bases. Per the germline V gene, CDR1 is SEHNR and CDR2 is FQNEAQ (reference sequence). CDR3 nucleotide sequence: TGTGCCAGCACGAACAGGGGTCTTTACGAGCAGTACTTC. Its protein is CASTNRGLYEQYF.

The chain couples TRBV7-9 to TRBJ2-7, with 9 nucleotides matching TRBD2. CDR1 is SEHNR, CDR2 FQNEAQ, per germline (reference sequence). The CDR3 contains 17 residues. V was clipped by 5 bases and J by 0 bases; unmatched bases: 11. Here the CDR3 DNA reads TGTGCCAGCAGCATCCCGGCGGGGGGGCCTCCCTCCTACGAGCAGTACTTC. It yields the protein CASSIPAGGPPSYEQYF. Full variable domain (rest looked up from reference TRBV7-9 and TRBJ2-7): DTGVSQNPRHKITKRGQNVTFRCDPISEHNRLYWYRQTLGQGPEFLTYFQNEAQLEKSRLLSDRFSAERPKGSFSTLEIQRTEQGDSAMYLCASSIPAGGPPSYEQYFGPGTRLTVT.

This clonotype was seen many times. This chain links TRBV6-1 with TRBJ2-7; TRBD1 matches at 8 bases. The CDR3 runs 15 residues. J was trimmed by 2 bases and V by 4 bases; bases with no gene match: 7. Per the germline V gene, CDR1 is MNHNS and CDR2 is SASEGT. CDR3 loop: CASSAVGQGAYEQYF. CDR3 in DNA: TGTGCCAGCAGTGCCGTCGGACAGGGAGCCTACGAGCAGTACTTC.

This clonotype was counted only a few times. The genes are TRBV6-1 and TRBJ2-4; 11 nucleotides align to TRBD2. CDR3 length equals 14 residues. Looked up from germline, CDR1 is MNHNS and CDR2 is SASEGT. After removal of 7 bases from V and 12 bases from J, the junction contained 11 bases not matched to a gene. The CDR3 DNA is TGTGCCAGCAACAGCCTTAGCGGGGGGGCCCCTCAGTACTTC. This translates into CASNSLSGGAPQYF.

The gene calls are TRBV7-9 and TRBJ2-3, with TRBD2 matching over 9 bases. V lost 1 base to trimming and J lost 6 bases; unmatched junction nucleotides: 5. This CDR3 region has 15 residues. Germline V lookup: CDR1 SEHNR, CDR2 FQNEAQ (reference sequence). This chain's CDR3 is CASSLVAGASDTQYF. DNA of the CDR3: TGTGCCAGCAGCTTAGTAGCGGGAGCGTCTGATACGCAGTATTTT.

V gene TRBV9 combines with J gene TRBJ2-5; 13 positions agree with TRBD2. Trimming at V came to 4 bases and at J to 4 bases, leaving 7 bases not matched to a gene. This CDR3 is 16 amino acids long. Germline CDR1 SGDLS, CDR2 YYNGEE. CDR3 sequence (DNA): TGTGCCAGCAGCACGTCCGGGACTAGCGGGGTAGAGACCCAGTACTTC. It yields the protein CASSTSGTSGVETQYF.

This clonotype came up many times. The chain carries TRBV12-3 or TRBV12-4 and TRBJ1-1, with TRBD1 identical over 7 bases. The CDR3 consists of 13 residues. V was pared by 3 bases and J by 5 bases, with 3 bases of the junction left unmatched. The CDR3 is CASSFGQETEAFF. The DNA for the CDR3 is TGTGCCAGCAGTTTCGGACAGGAGACTGAAGCTTTCTTT.

This clonotype was detected many times. V usage is TRBV12-3 or TRBV12-4 and J usage is TRBJ2-5; 11 bases match TRBD2. V shed 7 bases and J 3 bases; nucleotides not matched to a gene: 4. The length of the CDR3 is 14 residues. CDR3 sequence reads: CASTFSGREETQYF. For the CDR3, the DNA is TGTGCCAGCACCTTTAGCGGGAGGGAAGAGACCCAGTACTTC.

This clonotype was picked up one time. Given a much more abundant clone one base away, this may be a read error. The V call is TRBV10-3, the J call TRBJ1-5; tentatively, D is TRBD1 (5 bases). Germline assignment: CDR1 ENHRY and CDR2 SYGVKD. CDR3 length: 15 amino acids. V gave up 8 bases and J gave up 2 bases, with 16 bases separating them. The CDR3 DNA reads TGTGCCATCGGTAGAGGGGAGGGAGGCAATCAGCCCCAGCATTTT. Protein sequence: CAIGRGEGGNQPQHF.

This clonotype was counted at least ten times. The rearrangement links TRBV2 to TRBJ2-7; D not certain. This CDR3 has 13 amino acids. Germline V gene data show CDR1 as SNHLY and CDR2 as FYNNEI. With 7 bases removed from V and 3 bases from J, the gap between germline ends came to 13 bases. CDR3 DNA: TGTGCCAGCACGGCATATCAATTCTACGAGCAGTACTTC. It codes for CASTAYQFYEQYF.

The chain recombines TRBV19 with TRBJ1-5, with D possibly TRBD1 on 5 matching bases. Trimming left V 5 bases short and J 4 bases short, with 18 bases between. The germline V gene encodes CDR1 LNHDA and CDR2 SQIVND (reference sequence). CDR3 size: 16 residues. The CDR3 loop is CASSVSGTRKNQPQHF. The CDR3 DNA sequence: TGTGCCAGTAGTGTATCCGGGACCCGAAAAAATCAGCCCCAGCATTTT.

This chain joins TRBV9 and TRBJ2-2, with 8 positions matching TRBD1. V trimming: 7 bases; J trimming: 0 bases; junction bases outside the gene matches: 8. The CDR3 loop spans 16 amino acids. Germline CDR1 and CDR2: SGDLS and YYNGEE. The CDR3 nucleotides are TGTGCCAGCGGTCCCGGGACAGGAGCGAACACCGGGGAGCTGTTTTTT. It is translated as CASGPGTGANTGELFF.

The J gene is TRBJ1-3, the V gene TRBV30, with D unresolved. V was pared by 3 bases and J by 7 bases, with 16 bases between. The CDR3 is 14 amino acids. Germline V gives CDR1 GTSNPN, CDR2 SVGIG (reference sequence). This CDR3 is CAWRFFPIGNTIYF. Written as DNA, the CDR3 is TGTGCCTGGAGGTTCTTCCCAATTGGGAACACCATATATTTT.

The table lists this clonotype with many counts. V and J are TRBV9 and TRBJ2-3, with D unclear. Germline V lookup: CDR1 SGDLS, CDR2 YYNGEE. The CDR3 length is 15 residues. The V end was cut by 3 bases, the J end by 0 bases, with 11 bases between. CDR3 loop: CASSADAASTDTQYF. The CDR3 DNA reads as TGTGCCAGCAGCGCGGACGCGGCGAGCACAGATACGCAGTATTTT. Filled out from reference TRBV9 and TRBJ2-3, the complete variable domain reads DSGVTQTPKHLITATGQRVTLRCSPRSGDLSVYWYQQSLDQGLQFLIQYYNGEERAKGNILERFSAQQFPDLHSELNLSSLELGDSALYFCASSADAASTDTQYFGPGTRLTVL.

Ten or more counts support this clonotype. The chain couples TRBV12-3 or TRBV12-4 to TRBJ1-5; D is possibly TRBD1 (5 bases). Trimming took 4 bases from V and 0 from J, leaving 7 bases between them. The CDR3 is 14 amino acids. The DNA for the CDR3 is TGTGCCAGCAGTTCCAGGGTTAGCAATCAGCCCCAGCATTTT. The encoded protein is CASSSRVSNQPQHF.

This clonotype was picked up many times. This chain connects TRBV29-1 to TRBJ1-1; weak D call: TRBD1 (6 bases). V shed 7 bases and J shed 1 base, with 22 bases lying between them. The CDR3 covers 16 residues. The germline V gene has CDR1 SQVTM and CDR2 ANQGSEA. This CDR3 reads CSGQQGKEEWNTEAFF. In DNA form, the CDR3 reads TGCAGCGGTCAACAGGGTAAAGAGGAGTGGAACACTGAAGCTTTCTTT.

In its sample, this clonotype was seen many times. V and J are TRBV30 and TRBJ2-5; D unresolved. This CDR3 has 13 amino acids. Looked up from germline, CDR1 is GTSNPN and CDR2 is SVGIG (reference sequence). Trimming cost V 0 bases and J 5 bases, with 10 bases left between them. CDR3 DNA sequence: TGTGCCTGGAGTGTGAATCCGCCGGAGACCCAGTACTTC. Its translation is CAWSVNPPETQYF.

This clonotype was counted many times. The CDR3 DNA reads TGTGCCAGCAGCCGGCCGGGGGCAATCTACGAGCAGTACTTC. It translates to CASSRPGAIYEQYF. The chain couples TRBV6-1 to TRBJ2-7, with D perhaps being TRBD1 or TRBD2 (6 bases each). CDR1 is MNHNS and CDR2 is SASEGT in the germline V gene. CDR3 size: 14 residues. The V gene lost 6 bases and the J gene lost 3 bases, with 15 bases spanning the gap.

In this sample, this clonotype turned up many times. The chain uses TRBV29-1 and TRBJ2-1; D possibly matches TRBD1 or TRBD2 (7 bases each). CDR1 is SQVTM and CDR2 is ANQGSEA in the germline V gene. The CDR3 is 16 residues long. Trimming took 7 bases from V and 0 from J, leaving 19 bases between them. The CDR3 region has the DNA TGCAGCGCCCTGGGGAGGGGGCATAGCTCCTACAATGAGCAGTTCTTC. Its translation: CSALGRGHSSYNEQFF.

Remarks on this clonotype: A much larger clone sits a single nucleotide away, making a read error possible. V is TRBV2 and J is TRBJ2-1; unclear D gene. CDR3 length equals 10 residues. Germline-derived CDR1 and CDR2 are SNHLY and FYNNEI. The CDR3 sequence is CASRGNEQLF. CDR3 in DNA: TGTGCCAGCAGGGGAAATGAGCAGCTCTTC.